This T cell receptor (beta chain) was retrieved from a study of CD8 T cells in Susac syndrome. At the level of the study: Within the group of sequenced Susac syndrome patients, six had active disease and eight were in remission. At blood draw, Susac syndrome patients were therapy-naive, on corticosteroids, or on intravenous immunoglobulin alone. Study-wide findings and caveats: No clonal expansion appeared among CD4+ T cells in Susac patients.

Worth noting for this clonotype: Its antigen remains unknown.

This CDR3 is 15 amino acids long. Germline V gene data show CDR1 as DFQATT and CDR2 as SNEGSKA (reference sequence). J was trimmed by 2 bases and V by 7 bases; bases with no gene match: 8. The RNA, roughly 0.45 to 1 ug, was put through reverse transcription using random hexamers. The amplification used immunoSEQ multiplex PCR on TCR beta CDR3; it spanned 54 Vbeta and 13 Jbeta. TCRdb re-analysed the immunoSEQ multiplex PCR reads in MiXCR, keeping a single row per CDR3 protein. The sample yields 95,000 to 150,000 distinct CDR3 sequences, approximately 96% seen once. The rearrangement links TRBV20-1 to TRBJ2-5, with 12 bases lining up with TRBD2. Source material: CD4+ T cells from PBMCs. This clonotype was obtained from a human donor with Susac syndrome. The CDR3 bases are TGCAGTGTAACTAGCGGGAGGCATACTCAAGAGACCCAGTACTTC. Residues: CSVTSGRHTQETQYF.